The 28 T cell receptor beta chains in this list originate from one sample, sequenced in a study of radiation and T cells in renal cell carcinoma. Clones were read by immunoSEQ multiplex PCR, and TCRdb kept only the in-frame ones, dropping some. The table includes tens of thousands of clones, 81% detected once. Time point indicated: blood 2 weeks post-SBRT. Described treatment: 15 Gy SBRT to primary tumor, nephrectomy 4 weeks later. Source: blood, taken from a patient whose treatment included radiotherapy and nephrectomy. The receptors were sampled from a man aged 55 to 70 with renal cell carcinoma.

The chain couples TRBV6-5 to TRBJ1-4; 11 bases line up with TRBD1. The CDR3 totals 16 residues. J was trimmed by 6 bases and V by 3 bases; bases with no gene match: 6. CDR1 is MNHEY, CDR2 SVGAGI, per germline. CDR3 residues: CASSYYPGQGDEKLFF. CDR3 DNA: TGTGCCAGCAGTTATTACCCGGGACAGGGGGATGAAAAACTGTTTTTT.

This clone occurred once. The chain links TRBV30 to TRBJ2-2; D is possibly TRBD2 (7 bases). Germline V gives CDR1 GTSNPN, CDR2 SVGIG (reference sequence). V dropped 1 base and J dropped 4 bases, with 16 bases sitting between them. The CDR3 runs 16 residues. CDR3 sequence reads: CAWSGGRGAGTGELFF. CDR3 coding DNA: TGTGCCTGGAGTGGTGGACGGGGGGCGGGCACCGGGGAGCTGTTTTTT.

DNA of the CDR3: TGTGCCTGGACCCACGGCGGACAGGGGAAGACCCAGTACTTC. The encoded protein is CAWTHGGQGKTQYF. The rearrangement uses TRBV30 and TRBJ2-5, with 9 bases aligning to TRBD1. CDR1 GTSNPN and CDR2 SVGIG come from the germline V gene (reference sequence). CDR3 size: 14 residues. V lost 4 bases to trimming and J lost 6 bases; unmatched junction nucleotides: 9.

DNA for the CDR3: TGTGCCAGTACCACGAGCAGGGGGCAGAATCAGCCCCAGCATTTT. This translates into CASTTSRGQNQPQHF. The chain links TRBV19 to TRBJ1-5, with 8 bases identical to TRBD1. Germline V gene sequence: CDR1 LNHDA, CDR2 SQIVND (reference sequence). The V segment lost 7 bases and the J segment 4 bases; nucleotides outside the gene matches: 9. The CDR3 is made up of 15 amino acids.

The chain joins TRBV5-1 to TRBJ1-1; 9 nucleotides agree with TRBD1. The germline V gene encodes CDR1 SGHRS and CDR2 YFSETQ. J lost 6 bases, V lost 4 bases, and 13 bases had no gene match. This CDR3 spans 16 amino acids. The CDR3 DNA reads as TGCGCCAGCAGCCCACGGACAGGGGAGGGTATCGCTGAAGCTTTCTTT. This sequence encodes CASSPRTGEGIAEAFF.

The V call is TRBV5-1, the J call TRBJ2-7; a weak D match, TRBD1 (8 bases). Germline CDR1 is SGHRS and CDR2 is YFSETQ. V was pared by 5 bases and J by 1 base, with 19 bases between. The CDR3 is made up of 16 amino acids. CDR3 coding DNA: TGCGCCAGCAGATTAAGACAGGGGAGGGGGTCCTACGAGCAGTACTTC. Its protein product is CASRLRQGRGSYEQYF.

The count of this clone is one. The chain uses TRBV18 and TRBJ2-7, with TRBD2 identical over 14 bases. With 6 bases clipped from V and 7 bases from J, the junction kept 14 bases outside the gene matches. The CDR3 runs 17 residues. Germline-derived CDR1 and CDR2 are KGHSH and LQKENI. The chain's CDR3 is CASSRTSGRPPLREQYF. The CDR3 DNA reads as TGTGCCAGCTCCCGGACTAGCGGGAGGCCTCCTCTACGAGAGCAGTACTTC.

The chain couples TRBV5-1 to TRBJ2-3; 8 bases line up with TRBD1. CDR3 length: 17 residues. Trimming took 0 bases from V and 4 from J; bases not matched to a gene: 10. Germline V CDR1 and CDR2: SGHRS, YFSETQ. CDR3 region: CASSLGLVDRAADTQYF. In nucleotides, the CDR3 is TGCGCCAGCAGCTTGGGGTTGGTGGACAGGGCAGCAGATACGCAGTATTTT.

This clone was counted once. The gene calls are TRBV11-1 and TRBJ2-5, with 7 nucleotides matching TRBD2. The germline gives CDR1 SGHAT, CDR2 FQDESV (reference sequence). The V segment lost 2 bases and the J segment 2 bases; nucleotides outside the gene matches: 8. The CDR3 contains 16 residues. CDR3 protein: CASSLTSAWGQETQYF. The CDR3 DNA follows: TGTGCCAGCAGCTTAACTAGCGCCTGGGGACAAGAGACCCAGTACTTC.

The genes are TRBV6-1 and TRBJ2-7; 8 positions agree with TRBD1. This CDR3 is 16 amino acids long. Looked up from germline, CDR1 is MNHNS and CDR2 is SASEGT. J gave up 4 bases and V 0 bases, and 8 bases lay outside the gene matches. The CDR3 DNA reads as TGTGCCAGCAGTGAAGCGCGTTCAGGGGGCGGGTACGAGCAGTACTTC. It is translated as CASSEARSGGGYEQYF.

The V call is TRBV18, the J call TRBJ2-7, with D perhaps matching TRBD2 (6 bases). Trimming removed 0 bases from V and 12 bases from J, with 15 bases in between. CDR3 length: 13 amino acids. CDR1 is KGHSH and CDR2 is LQKENI in the germline V gene. CDR3 amino acids: CASSPPGGRVRYF. CDR3 DNA sequence: TGTGCCAGCTCACCACCGGGGGGAAGAGTGAGGTACTTC.

The chain is built from TRBV30 and TRBJ2-7; unclear D gene. CDR3 length: 11 residues. Germline V CDR1 and CDR2: GTSNPN, SVGIG (reference sequence). V shed 2 bases and J shed 2 bases, with 4 bases lying between them. The chain's CDR3 is CAWSLTYEQYF. The DNA for the CDR3 is TGTGCCTGGAGTTTAACCTACGAGCAGTACTTC.

The CDR3 region is CASSNKGGRGWDEQFF. The CDR3 DNA reads TGTGCCAGCAGTAACAAGGGGGGTAGGGGTTGGGATGAGCAGTTCTTC. The chain combines TRBV27 with TRBJ2-1; D tentatively reads TRBD1 or TRBD2 (6 bases each). The V gene's germline CDR1 is MNHEY and CDR2 SMNVEV (reference sequence). This CDR3 region has 16 residues. Trimming removed 5 bases from V and 8 bases from J, with 22 bases in between.

Only one count was recorded for this clone. The gene calls are TRBV7-2 and TRBJ1-2; maybe TRBD1 (6 bases). There are 17 residues in the CDR3. From germline, CDR1 is SGHTA and CDR2 FQGNSA. Trimming took off 1 base at V and 7 bases at J, with 22 bases between the two ends. The DNA for the CDR3 is TGTGCCAGCAGCTTAGGACTTCGGAACCAGGGGCGTTCTGGCTACACCTTC. Translation: CASSLGLRNQGRSGYTF. Looking up the rest from reference TRBV7-2 and TRBJ1-2 gives the full variable domain: GAGVSQSPSNKVTEKGKDVELRCDPISGHTALYWYRQSLGQGLEFLIYFQGNSAPDKSGLPSDRFSAERTGGSVSTLTIQRTQQEDSAVYLCASSLGLRNQGRSGYTFGSGTRLTVV.

This clone was picked up many times. The chain links TRBV7-9 to TRBJ2-7; 7 bases are a match to TRBD1. The CDR3 is 14 residues long. V was clipped by 5 bases and J by 4 bases; unmatched bases: 8. Germline V gives CDR1 SEHNR, CDR2 FQNEAQ (reference sequence). CDR3 protein: CASSLTGIEYEQYF. DNA of the CDR3: TGTGCCAGCAGCCTGACAGGGATTGAATACGAGCAGTACTTC.

The J gene is TRBJ2-7, the V gene TRBV7-2; 8 nucleotides line up with TRBD2. Germline CDR1 and CDR2: SGHTA and FQGNSA. The CDR3 is made up of 15 amino acids. The V gene end was trimmed by 3 bases and the J gene end by 3 bases; junction bases not matched to a gene: 7. CDR3 residues: CASSFNSGTVYEQYF. CDR3 bases: TGTGCCAGCAGCTTTAATAGCGGGACTGTCTACGAGCAGTACTTC.

This chain uses TRBV9 with TRBJ2-5, with D maybe TRBD2 (6 bases). In germline, CDR1 is SGDLS, CDR2 YYNGEE. The V end was cut by 3 bases, the J end by 6 bases, with 12 bases between. This CDR3 is 13 amino acids long. The CDR3 reads CASSAGGPQTQYF. CDR3 coding DNA: TGTGCCAGCAGCGCTGGAGGGCCGCAGACCCAGTACTTC.

The V gene is TRBV5-1, the J gene TRBJ2-5; possibly TRBD1 for D (6 bases). The DNA end is a closer match to TRBJ2-7, so the J assignment may be wrong. Germline V CDR1 and CDR2: SGHRS, YFSETQ. This CDR3 has 12 residues. In DNA form, the CDR3 reads TGCGCCAGCACAGGGGCAGGATACGAGCAGTACTTC. It encodes CASTGAGYEQYF.

This rearrangement joins TRBV5-1 to TRBJ2-5; 12 nucleotides line up with TRBD2. CDR3 length: 15 residues. The J segment lost 4 bases and the V segment lost 4 bases, leaving 5 bases of the junction unmatched. Germline V gene data show CDR1 as SGHRS and CDR2 as YFSETQ. The CDR3 nucleotides are TGCGCCAGCAGCCGGACTAGCGGGAAGGGAGAGACCCAGTACTTC. It yields the protein CASSRTSGKGETQYF.

V is TRBV2 and J is TRBJ1-5; D is perhaps TRBD1 (5 bases). This CDR3 region has 16 residues. CDR1 and CDR2 (germline): SNHLY, FYNNEI. V was clipped by 2 bases and J by 5 bases, with 16 bases between them. The CDR3 region is CASSERQGSYYQPQHF. DNA for the CDR3: TGTGCCAGCAGTGAAAGGCAGGGCAGTTATTATCAGCCCCAGCATTTT.

The gene calls are TRBV7-9 and TRBJ2-3; 8 bases match TRBD2. The trim removed 2 bases at V and 1 base at J, leaving 5 bases unmatched. CDR1 and CDR2 from the germline V gene are SEHNR and FQNEAQ (reference sequence). CDR3 length equals 16 residues. In DNA form, the CDR3 reads TGTGCCAGCAGCTTAAAAAGCGGGAGTGGCACAGATACGCAGTATTTT. Encoded protein: CASSLKSGSGTDTQYF.

The V and J genes are TRBV10-3 and TRBJ1-5, with D possibly matching TRBD1 (6 bases). CDR1 ENHRY and CDR2 SYGVKD come from the germline V gene. The CDR3 runs to 14 residues. The V and J ends lost 3 bases and 5 bases respectively, with 11 bases between them. CDR3: CAISEVGGHQPQHF. DNA for the CDR3: TGTGCCATCAGTGAAGTGGGGGGGCATCAGCCCCAGCATTTT.

The J gene is TRBJ2-3, the V gene TRBV6-1, with 13 positions matching TRBD2. Germline V gene data show CDR1 as MNHNS and CDR2 as SASEGT. The CDR3 has 18 amino acids. After removal of 4 bases from V and 4 bases from J, the junction contained 11 bases not matched to a gene. The CDR3 sequence is CASSGTPGLAGWADTQYF. CDR3 coding DNA: TGTGCCAGCAGTGGAACGCCGGGACTAGCGGGATGGGCAGATACGCAGTATTTT.

This sequence joins TRBV9 and TRBJ1-1; D gene unclear. Trimming removed 4 bases from V and 2 bases from J, with 9 bases in between. This CDR3 comprises 13 residues. CDR1 is SGDLS and CDR2 is YYNGEE in the germline V gene. The CDR3 DNA sequence: TGTGCCAGCAGCCCAGACCCCAACACTGAAGCTTTCTTT. This translates into CASSPDPNTEAFF.

The V gene is TRBV20-1, the J gene TRBJ1-3; maybe TRBD1 (5 bases). Germline V CDR1 and CDR2: DFQATT, SNEGSKA (reference sequence). V was shortened by 6 bases and J by 7 bases, with 10 bases between the two germline ends. This CDR3 spans 11 amino acids. The CDR3 DNA sequence: TGCAGTGCCCCCGGGGGGAACACCATATATTTT. The encoded protein is CSAPGGNTIYF.

In this sample, this clone turned up once. This same CDR3 is encoded by further DNA sequences in the sample. V gene TRBV9 combines with J gene TRBJ2-2; a weak D match, TRBD2 (6 bases). V gave up 3 bases and J gave up 1 base, with 7 bases separating them. This CDR3 spans 14 amino acids. CDR1 is SGDLS and CDR2 is YYNGEE in the germline V gene. CDR3 in amino acids: CASSGRGNTGELFF. The CDR3 DNA is TGTGCCAGCAGCGGGCGGGGGAACACCGGGGAGCTGTTTTTT.

V is TRBV18 and J is TRBJ2-1, with TRBD2 matching over 14 bases. The germline V gene encodes CDR1 KGHSH and CDR2 LQKENI. After removal of 4 bases from V and 6 bases from J, the junction contained 5 bases not matched to a gene. The CDR3 length is 16 residues. The CDR3 DNA sequence: TGTGCCAGCTCACTAACCGGGACTAGCGGGGGCAATGAGCAGTTCTTC. Protein product: CASSLTGTSGGNEQFF.

The rearrangement uses TRBV7-9 and TRBJ1-4, with D unresolved. Germline CDR1 SEHNR, CDR2 FQNEAQ (reference sequence). This CDR3 spans 12 amino acids. Trimming pared 2 bases from V and 7 bases from J, leaving 5 bases between. DNA of the CDR3: TGTGCCAGCAGCTTAAGTGGTGAAAAACTGTTTTTT. Its protein is CASSLSGEKLFF.